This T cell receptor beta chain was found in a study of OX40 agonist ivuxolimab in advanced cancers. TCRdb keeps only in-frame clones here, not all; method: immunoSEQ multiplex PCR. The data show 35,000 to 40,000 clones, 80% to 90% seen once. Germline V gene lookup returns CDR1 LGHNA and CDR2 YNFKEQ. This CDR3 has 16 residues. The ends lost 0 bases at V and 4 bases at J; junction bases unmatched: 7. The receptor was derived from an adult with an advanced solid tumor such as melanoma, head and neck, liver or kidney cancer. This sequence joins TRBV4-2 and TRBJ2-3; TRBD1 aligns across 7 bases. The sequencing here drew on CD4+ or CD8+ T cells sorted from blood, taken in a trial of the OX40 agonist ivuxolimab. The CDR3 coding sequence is TGTGCCAGCAGCCAAGATTCTGCTCAGGGGGCAGATACGCAGTATTTT. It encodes CASSQDSAQGADTQYF.